This T cell receptor beta chain was retrieved from a study of CD8 T cells in ankylosing spondylitis. Quantitative molecular-barcoded 5'-RACE generated the TCR beta libraries. One entry per CDR3 protein results from TCRdb running MiXCR on the 5' RACE reads. This table has roughly 100,000 distinct CDR3 sequences, almost 8.5% appearing once. This clonotype was counted many times. Its target is unknown. The V gene's germline CDR1 is KGHSH and CDR2 LQKENI. The CDR3 sequence is 15 residues long. The V segment lost 2 bases and the J segment 10 bases; nucleotides outside the gene matches: 8. General study findings and limits: Matched ankylosing spondylitis synovial fluid reportedly contained a significantly enriched population of disease-linked clones. Before this, some motif variants had been reported in reactive arthritis synovial fluid and blood.

The TCR sequence derives from a male donor with ankylosing spondylitis or in good health (not recorded which). The sample was blood, either unsorted or a sorted T cell fraction (not recorded which). The rearrangement joins TRBV18 to TRBJ1-6; TRBD1 aligns across 7 bases. CDR3 nucleotides: TGTGCCAGCTCACCAGAGACAGGGAGTAACTCACCCCTCCACTTT. Its protein is CASSPETGSNSPLHF.